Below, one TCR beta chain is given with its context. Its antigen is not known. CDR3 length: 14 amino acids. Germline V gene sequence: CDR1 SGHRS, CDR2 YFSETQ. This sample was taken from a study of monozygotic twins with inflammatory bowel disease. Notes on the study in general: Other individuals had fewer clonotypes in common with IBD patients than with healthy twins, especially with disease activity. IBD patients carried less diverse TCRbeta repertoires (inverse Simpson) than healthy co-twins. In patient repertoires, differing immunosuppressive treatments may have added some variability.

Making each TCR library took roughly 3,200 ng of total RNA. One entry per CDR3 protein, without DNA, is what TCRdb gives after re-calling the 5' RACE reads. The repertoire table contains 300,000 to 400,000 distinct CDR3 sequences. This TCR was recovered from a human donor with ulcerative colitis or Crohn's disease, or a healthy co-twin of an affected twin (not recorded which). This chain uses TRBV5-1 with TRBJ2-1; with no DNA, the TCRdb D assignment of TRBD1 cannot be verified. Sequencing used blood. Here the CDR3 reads CTSGQGMGYNEQFF. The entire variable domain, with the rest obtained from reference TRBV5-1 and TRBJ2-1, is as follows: KAGVTQTPRYLIKTRGQQVTLSCSPISGHRSVSWYQQTPGQGLQFLFEYFSETQRNKGNFPGRFSGRQFSNSRSEMNVSTLELGDSALYLCTSGQGMGYNEQFFGPGTRLTVL.